This T cell receptor (beta chain) was retrieved from a study of PD-L1 blockade in urothelial cancer (dated by TCRdb to 2015 to 2018). Study-level background: Therapy was started in about 2014 for all patients, and atezolizumab 1,200 mg was administered intravenously every 3 weeks. Blood samples gave median yields of about 150,000 T cells and tens of thousands of unique TCRs, along with a median clonality of around 0.075. About 85% of the roughly 29 patients were males with bladder-origin urothelial cancer, and about 65% of the roughly 30 reported a prior smoking history. An ECOG performance status of 0 or 1 was recorded for the patients, and 0 to 3 prior chemotherapy regimens had been received by the patients. Blood samples were analyzed 3 weeks after the start of treatment (second dose) and 6 weeks after the start of treatment. In the same patients, pretreatment tumors underwent whole exome sequencing and RNA sequencing in addition to TCR sequencing. Just over 28 patients had pretreatment blood TCR-seq, some 24 had at least one posttreatment blood collection, and some 24 had tumor TCR-seq. Durable clinical benefit was achieved by nine patients but not by the remaining 20. Pretreatment tumor samples, along with matched peripheral blood serially collected before and after atezolizumab treatment, were subjected to TCR sequencing. Progression-free survival longer than 6 months counted as durable clinical benefit, and TCR features were additionally tested against both progression-free and overall survival. The study, an exploratory multi-omic analysis, examined somatic, immune and clinical correlates of response to PD-L1 blockade with atezolizumab in urothelial cancer.

Details on this clone: The antigen this receptor binds is unknown. Per-base qualities were not stored, and no clone one base away is much larger.

Synthetic TCR analog templates were spiked into each PCR so that absolute template abundance could be estimated from read counts. Using the immunoSEQ assay, TCRbeta CDR3 regions were amplified from genomic DNA with bias-controlled V and J gene primers. Sequencing of rearranged TCRbeta segments was performed at approximately 20X coverage. The original methods were these. Sequencing errors were corrected by clustering and CDR3s were annotated against IMGT to assign V, D and J genes. Only productive TCRbeta rearrangements were used in downstream analyses, excluding out-of-frame or stop-codon sequences. Clonality was calculated as one minus the Shannon entropy normalized by the log of the number of unique productive sequences. Clones differing between time points or between blood and tumor were identified using Fisher's exact test with Benjamini-Hochberg correction, with an adjusted p below 0.01 applied as the threshold. The clones in this table, taken by TCRdb from immuneACCESS, are in-frame only. Not every clone is retained; where verified, under half of the shortfall comes from an unresolved V gene, and the cause of the rest is unknown. V, J and clone size are taken as reported in that table, and D and trimming were inferred from the DNA itself. Recorded for this sample are approximately 67,000 clones; around 86% of them occurred a single time. About 16% of the sample is taken by the ten largest.

The time point label of this sample denotes: pretreatment peripheral blood. The cohort included some 30 patients with locally advanced or metastatic urothelial carcinoma who were treated at Memorial Sloan Kettering on a trial protocol. Peripheral blood mononuclear cells were collected pretreatment and during treatment, at between 1 and 8 total time points per patient. The Qiagen DNeasy Blood extraction kit was used to purify genomic DNA from total PBMCs and tumor samples. Collected pretreatment and during treatment, PBMCs were isolated and stored as previously described. The research as a whole found: Among patients with durable benefit, tumor-associated TCR clones showed greater expansion in peripheral blood 3 weeks after treatment started (n ≈ 23, p = 0.022). Improved progression-free and overall survival was found to be associated with pretreatment peripheral blood TCR clonality below the median. Because of the small sample size (n ≈ 29) and the many exploratory analyses performed, the results are intended to be regarded as hypothesis-generating.

The sequenced sample was PBMCs, obtained around atezolizumab (anti-PD-L1) treatment. The TCR comes from a man aged 55 to 70 with urothelial cancer.

The CDR3 reads as follows: CASSGGGYNEQFF. Read as DNA, the sequence is TGTGCCAGCAGTGGAGGGGGTTACAATGAGCAGTTCTTC. The rearranged segments are TRBV2 and TRBJ2-1; matching of 6 bases hints at TRBD1 as the D gene. The germline V gene specifies SNHLY as CDR1 and FYNNEI as CDR2. Measured from the cysteine to the phenylalanine, the CDR3 is 13 residues long. The only DNA kept is the CDR3, 39 bases in frame from the first base. At the junction V is shortened by 4 bases and J by 4 bases, with 8 bases in between. The variable domain in full, with residues beyond the CDR3 obtained from the reference TRBV2 and TRBJ2-1 genes, is EPEVTQTPSHQVTQMGQEVILRCVPISNHLYFYWYRQILGQKVEFLVSFYNNEISEKSEIFDDQFSVERPDGSNFTLKIRSTKLEDSAMYFCASSGGGYNEQFFGPGTRLTVL.